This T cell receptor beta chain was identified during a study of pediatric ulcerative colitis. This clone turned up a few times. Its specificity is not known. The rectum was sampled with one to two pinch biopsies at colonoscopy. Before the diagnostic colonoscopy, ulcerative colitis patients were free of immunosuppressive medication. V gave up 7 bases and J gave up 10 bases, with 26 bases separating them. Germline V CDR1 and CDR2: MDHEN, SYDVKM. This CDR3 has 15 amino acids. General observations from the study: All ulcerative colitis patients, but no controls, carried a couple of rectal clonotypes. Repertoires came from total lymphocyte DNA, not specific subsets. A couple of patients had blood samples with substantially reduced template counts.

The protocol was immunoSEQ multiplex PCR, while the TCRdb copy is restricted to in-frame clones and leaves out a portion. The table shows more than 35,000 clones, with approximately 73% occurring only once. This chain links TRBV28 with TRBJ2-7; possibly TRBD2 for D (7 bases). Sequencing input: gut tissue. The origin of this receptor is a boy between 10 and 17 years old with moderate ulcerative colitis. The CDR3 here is CASTLPSGGREKQYF. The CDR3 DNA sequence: TGTGCCAGCACCTTACCCTCGGGGGGCAGGGAAAAACAGTACTTC.